The 23 T cell receptor beta chains below all came from one sample that was sequenced in a study of cytomegalovirus exposure and HLA in healthy donors. It was with 60 Vbeta and 13 Jbeta primers that the PCR ran. Sequencing used immunoSEQ multiplex PCR; TCRdb keeps in-frame clones, though not all of them. This sample yields about 110,000 clones, of which roughly 80% are seen a single time; approximately 23% belongs to the top ten. Material for sequencing was PBMCs. Receptors were obtained from a man aged 25 to 40 in good health and CMV-seropositive.

The rearrangement joins TRBV7-9 to TRBJ1-2; tentative D call: TRBD1 (6 bases). Trimming took off 5 bases at V and 7 bases at J, with 14 bases between the two ends. This CDR3 has 13 amino acids. Germline values: CDR1 SEHNR, CDR2 FQNEAQ (reference sequence). The DNA for the CDR3 is TGTGCCAGCAGCATACTCATCAGGGGTGGCTACACCTTC. It encodes CASSILIRGGYTF.

This chain connects TRBV7-2 to TRBJ1-3, with a weak D call TRBD1 (5 bases). This CDR3 has 17 residues. Germline CDR1 is SGHTA and CDR2 is FQGNSA. The germline V and J ends were trimmed by 5 bases and 4 bases, with 21 bases remaining between them. The CDR3 protein is CASSLVRPGTVGNTIYF. In DNA form, the CDR3 reads TGTGCCAGCAGCCTGGTTCGACCCGGGACTGTCGGAAACACCATATATTTT.

This clone has a handful of counts. The CDR3 sequence is CAWSPLGQGIDQPQHF. The CDR3 nucleotides read TGTGCCTGGAGTCCTTTAGGACAGGGGATAGATCAGCCCCAGCATTTT. The chain uses TRBV30 and TRBJ1-5, with 9 bases that match TRBD1. This CDR3 has 16 amino acids. Germline CDR1 GTSNPN, CDR2 SVGIG (reference sequence). The junction had 10 bases not matched to a gene; V was cut back by 2 bases and J by 5 bases.

The J gene is TRBJ2-7, the V gene TRBV11-2; 7 positions agree with TRBD2. Germline V gene data show CDR1 as SGHAT and CDR2 as FQNNGV. The CDR3 runs 16 residues. Trimming took 4 bases from V and 3 from J; bases not matched to a gene: 12. The DNA for the CDR3 is TGTGCCAGCAGCTCTCAAAGTGGGGGGGGATACTACGAGCAGTACTTC. This translates into CASSSQSGGGYYEQYF. The full variable domain, in which reference TRBV11-2 and TRBJ2-7 provide the parts outside the CDR3, is EAGVAQSPRYKIIEKRQSVAFWCNPISGHATLYWYQQILGQGPKLLIQFQNNGVVDDSQLPKDRFSAERLKGVDSTLKIQPAKLEDSAVYLCASSSQSGGGYYEQYFGPGTRLTVT.

The genes are TRBV10-1 and TRBJ2-2, with D unclear. Germline V gene sequence: CDR1 WNHNN, CDR2 SYGVQD (reference sequence). The CDR3 has 14 residues. Trimming took 3 bases from V and 0 from J, leaving 5 bases between them. CDR3 sequence: CASSDSSNTGELFF. The CDR3 DNA is TGCGCCAGCAGTGATAGCTCGAACACCGGGGAGCTGTTTTTT.

V usage is TRBV5-1 and J usage is TRBJ2-5; D is perhaps TRBD2 (6 bases). Per the germline V gene, CDR1 is SGHRS and CDR2 is YFSETQ. This CDR3 spans 17 amino acids. The V gene lost 0 bases and the J gene lost 1 base, with 16 bases spanning the gap. The CDR3 reads CASSLAQGGIVQETQYF. CDR3 nucleotides: TGCGCCAGCAGCTTGGCCCAGGGCGGGATCGTCCAAGAGACCCAGTACTTC.

The CDR3 DNA reads TGTGCCAGCAGCTTACCACGTAGACTCCGCTCCTACAATGAGCAGTTCTTC. Translation: CASSLPRRLRSYNEQFF. The V and J genes are TRBV7-8 and TRBJ2-1; no clear D gene. V shed 2 bases and J shed 0 bases, with 14 bases lying between them. From germline, CDR1 is SGHVS and CDR2 FQNEAQ. The CDR3 loop spans 17 amino acids.

The chain links TRBV7-3 to TRBJ1-4; no firm D call. CDR3 length: 17 amino acids. Germline assignment: CDR1 SGHTA and CDR2 FQGTGA. The V gene lost 4 bases and the J gene lost 8 bases, with 23 bases spanning the gap. The CDR3 DNA reads as TGTGCCAGCAGCTCCGGATGGCCCATTGGGCCAGGCGAAAAACTGTTTTTT. It translates to CASSSGWPIGPGEKLFF. The full variable domain, its missing parts supplied by reference TRBV7-3 and TRBJ1-4, is GAGVSQTPSNKVTEKGKYVELRCDPISGHTALYWYRQSLGQGPEFLIYFQGTGAADDSGLPNDRFFAVRPEGSVSTLKIQRTERGDSAVYLCASSSGWPIGPGEKLFFGSGTQLSVL.

This chain links TRBV4-1 with TRBJ2-5; TRBD1 aligns across 8 bases. Germline V CDR1 and CDR2: MGHRA, YSYEKL. CDR3 length: 14 residues. V was clipped by 8 bases and J by 9 bases; unmatched bases: 14. The CDR3 nucleotides are TGCGCCAGCGCTCAGGGGGCTTGGACCGGGGCCCAGTACTTC. Protein product: CASAQGAWTGAQYF.

Written as DNA, the CDR3 is TGTGCCAGCAGTTTTGTGGGACTAGCGGGCCACGAGCAGTACTTC. Protein: CASSFVGLAGHEQYF. This chain links TRBV28 with TRBJ2-7, with TRBD2 identical over 12 bases. Germline V gene data show CDR1 as MDHEN and CDR2 as SYDVKM. V lost 3 bases, J lost 5 bases, and 5 bases stayed unmatched. This CDR3 is 15 amino acids long. Full variable domain (remainder filled in from reference TRBV28 and TRBJ2-7): DVKVTQSSRYLVKRTGEKVFLECVQDMDHENMFWYRQDPGLGLRLIYFSYDVKMKEKGDIPEGYSVSREKKERFSLILESASTNQTSMYLCASSFVGLAGHEQYFGPGTRLTVT.

The chain combines TRBV7-9 with TRBJ1-1; the match to TRBD1 covers 10 bases. The germline V gene encodes CDR1 SEHNR and CDR2 FQNEAQ (reference sequence). V dropped 5 bases and J dropped 11; count of bases not matched to a gene: 11. CDR3 length: 14 residues. This CDR3 reads CASSETGGLRWAFF. The CDR3 coding sequence is TGTGCCAGCAGCGAGACAGGGGGCCTACGGTGGGCTTTCTTT.

The table lists this clone with a few counts. The chain is built from TRBV11-2 and TRBJ2-7, with D possibly matching TRBD1 (5 bases). Germline V gene data show CDR1 as SGHAT and CDR2 as FQNNGV. This CDR3 spans 12 amino acids. Trimming took 2 bases from V and 4 from J, leaving 6 bases between them. CDR3 protein: CASSLQGYEQYV. The CDR3 region has the DNA TGTGCCAGCAGCTTACAGGGATACGAGCAGTACGTC.

The chain joins TRBV6-1 to TRBJ1-1, with D perhaps matching TRBD1 (6 bases). Trimming left V 1 base short and J 0 bases short, with 18 bases between. The CDR3 totals 18 residues. Germline V gene lookup returns CDR1 MNHNS and CDR2 SASEGT. CDR3 DNA sequence: TGTGCCAGCAGTGAAGGGGGGCGCCGGTACAGCTTGAACACTGAAGCTTTCTTT. Its protein is CASSEGGRRYSLNTEAFF.

The J gene is TRBJ2-3, the V gene TRBV7-2, with 9 bases fitting TRBD1. The CDR3 spans 14 residues. V was pared by 6 bases and J by 6 bases, with 7 bases of the junction left unmatched. Germline loops: CDR1 SGHTA, CDR2 FQGNSA. The CDR3 sequence: CASSEGQGFDTQYF. CDR3 bases: TGTGCCAGCAGTGAGGGACAGGGTTTTGATACGCAGTATTTT.

The V gene is TRBV27, the J gene TRBJ2-1, with 14 positions matching TRBD2. The junction had 6 bases not matched to a gene; V was cut back by 6 bases and J by 5 bases. This CDR3 has 16 residues. CDR1 and CDR2 from the germline V gene are MNHEY and SMNVEV (reference sequence). CDR3 sequence (DNA): TGTGCCAGCAGACGACTAGCGGGAGGGCCGCACAATGAGCAGTTCTTC. Its protein product is CASRRLAGGPHNEQFF.

The gene calls are TRBV10-3 and TRBJ2-7; 8 bases are a match to TRBD2. Germline assignment: CDR1 ENHRY and CDR2 SYGVKD. The CDR3 contains 14 residues. J gave up 7 bases and V 2 bases, and 7 bases lay outside the gene matches. The CDR3 reads CAISELLAGGEQYV. The CDR3 DNA follows: TGTGCCATCAGTGAGCTCCTAGCGGGTGGGGAGCAGTACGTC.

The rearrangement joins TRBV6-1 to TRBJ2-1, with TRBD2 matching 12 bases. CDR1 and CDR2 from the germline V gene are MNHNS and SASEGT. V was clipped by 2 bases and J by 8 bases; unmatched bases: 1. The CDR3 runs to 14 residues. The CDR3 DNA sequence: TGTGCCAGCAGTGAACTAGCGGGGGGGGATGAGCAGTTCTTC. Its protein product is CASSELAGGDEQFF.

In the case of this clone: Germline is not matched at one junction end, which may reflect a read error. The chain carries TRBV19 and TRBJ1-2; 8 positions agree with TRBD1. This CDR3 spans 14 amino acids. Germline values: CDR1 LNHDA, CDR2 SQIVND (reference sequence). CDR3: CASNIGQGNYGYTF. The DNA for the CDR3 is TGTGCCAGTAATATAGGACAGGGCAACTATGGCTACACCTTC.

This clone has only a few counts. This chain uses TRBV5-6 with TRBJ1-3, with 7 bases matching TRBD1. There are 18 residues in the CDR3. Germline V gene sequence: CDR1 SGHDT, CDR2 YYEEEE. V dropped 2 bases and J dropped 0; count of bases not matched to a gene: 11. CDR3 nucleotide sequence: TGTGCCAGCAGCTTAATACAGGGGTTCCTGACCTCTGGAAACACCATATATTTT. Amino acid sequence: CASSLIQGFLTSGNTIYF. The full variable domain, in which reference TRBV5-6 and TRBJ1-3 provide the parts outside the CDR3, is DAGVTQSPTHLIKTRGQQVTLRCSPKSGHDTVSWYQQALGQGPQFIFQYYEEEERQRGNFPDRFSGHQFPNYSSELNVNALLLGDSALYLCASSLIQGFLTSGNTIYFGEGSWLTVV.

The chain recombines TRBV2 with TRBJ1-4; 9 bases are a match to TRBD1. The CDR3 has 15 residues. V was pared by 7 bases and J by 7 bases, with 10 bases of the junction left unmatched. The germline CDR1 and CDR2 sequences are SNHLY and FYNNEI. Written as DNA, the CDR3 is TGTGCCAGCACTGGATACAGGGGGCGAAGTGAAAAACTGTTTTTT. This translates into CASTGYRGRSEKLFF.

The chain carries TRBV5-4 and TRBJ1-2, with D unresolved. Germline V lookup: CDR1 SGHNT, CDR2 YYREEE (reference sequence). V was pared by 0 bases and J by 3 bases, with 9 bases between. This CDR3 spans 14 amino acids. The CDR3 DNA is TGTGCCAGCAGCTTGGAGCAATCCCACTATGGCTACACCTTC. Translating gives CASSLEQSHYGYTF.

In its sample, this clone was seen once. This chain links TRBV25-1 with TRBJ1-2, with D perhaps TRBD1 (5 bases). The V gene's germline CDR1 is MGHDK and CDR2 SYGVNS. V was shortened by 0 bases and J by 6 bases, with 14 bases between the two germline ends. The CDR3 runs to 15 residues. Written as DNA, the CDR3 is TGTGCCAGCAGTGAATATAAGTTTGGGGCGGATGGCTACACCTTC. Residues: CASSEYKFGADGYTF.

The J gene is TRBJ1-2, the V gene TRBV2; a possible D gene is TRBD1 (5 bases). V lost 4 bases and J 4 bases, leaving 13 bases between the germline ends. Germline values: CDR1 SNHLY, CDR2 FYNNEI. This CDR3 comprises 14 residues. The CDR3 here is CASSGTGTAYGYTF. CDR3 nucleotide sequence: TGTGCCAGCAGTGGTACAGGCACTGCCTATGGCTACACCTTC.